One sample yielded the 9 T cell receptor beta chains listed below, sequenced in a study of CD8+CD57+ T cells in acquired aplastic anemia (dated by TCRdb to 2016 to 2019). Instrument used: Illumina HiSeq 2000. Genomic DNA was used as template for profiling of TCR beta VDJ combinations and CDR3 sequences. The public reads were quality trimmed at Q25 with fastp and then assembled into clones with MiXCR by TCRdb, keeping productive beta chains. Each CDR3 protein appears once, grouped with its most common genes and DNA. In this sample the table shows a few hundred thousand distinct CDR3 sequences, over 40% of which occur a single time. The ten biggest clones cover just under 20% of the sample. Flow cytometry had shown CD8+CD57+ cell expansion in the patients selected for sequencing. Sequenced: sorted CD4+, CD8+, or CD8+CD57+ T cells (not recorded which) from PBMCs. The receptors shown here come from a human donor with aplastic anemia.

Regarding this clonotype: At one end, the junction sequence differs from germline, possibly due to a read error. The chain employs TRBV10-3 and TRBJ1-6; 11 bases are a match to TRBD1. The V gene's germline CDR1 is ENHRY and CDR2 SYGVKD. CDR3 length equals 15 residues. CDR3 protein: CASSRTGGADSPLHF. Here the CDR3 DNA reads TGTGCCAGCAGTCGGACAGGGGGCGCCGATTCACCCCTCCACTTT.

This chain connects TRBV20-1 to TRBJ2-7; D is undetermined. The CDR3 is 12 residues long. V lost 1 base and J 1 base, leaving 5 bases between the germline ends. CDR1 and CDR2 (germline): DFQATT, SNEGSKA (reference sequence). CDR3 in amino acids: CSARGSSYEQYF. CDR3 bases: TGCAGTGCTAGAGGTTCATCCTACGAGCAGTACTTC.

Comments on this clonotype: A much larger clone differs from this one at a single base, so this may be a read error. V usage is TRBV11-1 and J usage is TRBJ2-1, with 7 bases lining up with TRBD1. The CDR3 runs to 14 residues. CDR1 is SGHAT and CDR2 is FQDESV in the germline V gene (reference sequence). CDR3 DNA: TGCGCCAGCAGCCAAATTGGGCAGGGGGATGAGCAGTCCTTC. This gives the protein CASSQIGQGDEQSF.

The genes are TRBV10-3 and TRBJ2-7; 8 nucleotides match TRBD1. Germline V gives CDR1 ENHRY, CDR2 SYGVKD. This CDR3 has 17 residues. V shed 4 bases and J 0 bases; nucleotides not matched to a gene: 11. CDR3 sequence reads: CAISGSPGQETSYEQYF. CDR3 in DNA: TGTGCCATCAGTGGCAGTCCGGGACAGGAGACCTCCTACGAGCAGTACTTC.

On this clonotype: This may stem from a read error, because a much larger clone lies one nucleotide away. This chain uses TRBV20-1 with TRBJ1-5, with 9 bases lining up with TRBD1. The CDR3 length is 15 residues. Germline V gives CDR1 DFQATT, CDR2 SNEGSKA (reference sequence). CDR3 DNA: TGCGGTGCTAGGCGAGAACAGGGGGCCGATCAGCCCCAGCATTTT. It codes for CGARREQGADQPQHF.

Concerning this clonotype itself: The junction and the germline gene differ at one end; a read error may be behind it. This chain uses TRBV25-1 with TRBJ1-3, with D uncertain. Germline assignment: CDR1 MGHDK and CDR2 SYGVNS. The CDR3 is 13 residues long. The CDR3 here is CASSDPRANTICF. CDR3 nucleotide sequence: TGTGCCAGCAGTGACCCCCGCGCGAACACCATATGTTTT.

Remarks on this clonotype: The conserved closing phenylalanine or tryptophan is absent in this CDR3, likely reflecting a read error. It is unclear where the CDR3 begins or ends on the DNA, so no DNA is shown, and the CDR3 is as TCRdb lists it. J is TRBJ1-4 and V is TRBV2. The CDR3 spans 8 residues, counting both ends. CDR1 and CDR2 from the germline V gene are SNHLY and FYNNEI. The CDR3 here is CASRDRNY.

This sequence joins TRBV15 and TRBJ1-5; D perhaps matches TRBD1 (5 bases). CDR3 size: 13 residues. The V end lost 2 bases, the J end lost 11 bases, and 13 bases lay between the germline ends. Germline V gene sequence: CDR1 LNHNV, CDR2 YYDKDF (reference sequence). The CDR3 region has the DNA TGTGCCACCAGCAGAATAGCGGGGGAGACCCAGCATTTT. The encoded protein is CATSRIAGETQHF.

CDR3 sequence: CASSRWDNSYEQYF. CDR3 coding DNA: TGTGCCAGTAGCCGGTGGGACAACTCCTACGAGCAGTACTTC. V and J are TRBV19 and TRBJ2-7; D is possibly TRBD1 (6 bases). V was clipped by 6 bases and J by 0 bases, with 12 bases between them. This CDR3 contains 14 residues. Germline V gene sequence: CDR1 LNHDA, CDR2 SQIVND (reference sequence).